Sequencing of this T cell receptor beta chain was carried out in a study of blood T cells in healthy people across ages. In regard to this clonotype: Its antigen remains unidentified.

PCR was performed a second time for about 7 to 12 cycles using a sample-barcoded 5' primer and a J-beta primer mix. TCRdb passed the 5' RACE reads through MiXCR, listing each CDR3 protein once. The sample lists about a million distinct CDR3 sequences; 30% to 40% were seen once. Whole-study findings and limits: It was the long-lived donors that had more naive CD4+ cells and higher diversity than aged donors.

The clonotype comes from a young man in good health. Source material: blood.

CDR3 loop: CARIGQGNTEAFF. CDR3 coding DNA: TGTGCCAGGATAGGACAGGGGAACACTGAAGCTTTCTTT. J is TRBJ1-1 and V is TRBV2; 8 nucleotides line up with TRBD1. With V trimmed by 9 bases and J by 1 base, 4 bases remained unmatched. Germline-derived CDR1 and CDR2 are SNHLY and FYNNEI. The CDR3 covers 13 residues.